A selection of T cell receptor beta chains follows, all from one sample in a study of OX40 agonist ivuxolimab in advanced cancers. The protocol was immunoSEQ multiplex PCR, while the TCRdb copy is restricted to in-frame clones and leaves out a portion. The table records tens of thousands of clones, more than 70% of them present only once. Sequences were derived from CD4+ or CD8+ T cells sorted from blood, sampled in a trial of the OX40 agonist ivuxolimab. All receptors come from an adult with an advanced solid tumor such as melanoma, head and neck, liver or kidney cancer. Both conserved end residues are trimmed from each CDR3.

ASSIPGWYNEQF	TRBV19	TRBJ2-1	12
ASSSIVGTEAF	TRBV6-6	TRBJ1-1	11
ASSIDRGWGRPQH	TRBV19	TRBJ1-5	13
ASSEAGGIYEQY	TRBV10-1	TRBJ2-7	12
ASSLEGPHSGANVLT	TRBV7-6	TRBJ2-6	15
ASSSTTGGPGANVLT	TRBV7-3	TRBJ2-6	15
ASIDLRSKDTQY	TRBV7-8	TRBJ2-3	12
ASGQGDQPQH	TRBV7-9	TRBJ1-5	10
ASSAVRRLEQY	TRBV5-6	TRBJ2-7	11
ASSESDQPQH	TRBV2	TRBJ1-5	10
ASALGQVINEKLF	TRBV6-1	TRBJ1-4	13
AIRADTTDTQY	TRBV10-3	TRBJ2-3	11
ASSLLRGPSEQF	TRBV28	TRBJ2-1	12
ASSPLEGNTEAF	TRBV18	TRBJ1-1	12
ASSSGLAATDTQY	TRBV7-6	TRBJ2-3	13
ASSYGGEQY	TRBV6-5	TRBJ2-7	9
ASSQLGLEYEQY	TRBV7-8	TRBJ2-7	12
ASSSVRGRGGTEAF	TRBV27	TRBJ1-1	14
ASSEGGQPQH	TRBV10-2	TRBJ1-5	10
ASSKLAGGPSYEQY	TRBV5-1	TRBJ2-7	14
ASSLVGARQAGKTQY	TRBV7-6	TRBJ2-5	15
ASSYRDGSSGNTIY	TRBV6-6	TRBJ1-3	14
ASSGLGNEQF	TRBV6-6	TRBJ2-1	10
ASSETGPYGYT	TRBV6-1	TRBJ1-2	11
SVSKQQGANTEAF	TRBV29-1	TRBJ1-1	13
ASSSTGGWTEAF	TRBV6-5	TRBJ1-1	12
ASSFTRLSTDTQY	TRBV11-2	TRBJ2-3	13
ASTPGTGGRADNEQF	TRBV7-9	TRBJ2-1	15
ASSLDPGTGANVLT	TRBV5-1	TRBJ2-6	14
ASSATGPKNIQY	TRBV9	TRBJ2-4	12
ASSPPGIGPYNEQF	TRBV9	TRBJ2-1	14
ASSLESGVNSPLH	TRBV7-2	TRBJ1-6	13
ASSPDRIYGYT	TRBV28	TRBJ1-2	11
AISESVTGAHEQY	TRBV10-3	TRBJ2-7	13
ASSGTGGAGQPQH	TRBV2	TRBJ1-5	13
ASSYDQLTGELF	TRBV6-5	TRBJ2-2	12
ASSQTSGLLSYEQY	TRBV2	TRBJ2-7	14
ASSYSKIGTYEQY	TRBV6-5	TRBJ2-7	13
ASSQDERNTEAF	TRBV27	TRBJ1-1	12
ASSYGHNTGELF	TRBV19	TRBJ2-2	12
ASGTGHQPQH	TRBV6-1	TRBJ1-5	10